The 7 T cell receptor beta chains below all came from one sample that was sequenced in a study of T cell repertoires in cytomegalovirus infection. MiXCR, run by TCRdb on the reads, gives a single entry per CDR3 protein. The table lists roughly 250,000 distinct CDR3 sequences, roughly 22% of them singletons. Sequencing used CD8+ T cells from PBMCs. These receptors were taken from a human donor in good health (CMV status not recorded). Some clones in this sample may be carry-over from other donors' samples.

V is TRBV6-1 and J is TRBJ2-7; TRBD1 matches 9 bases. The germline gives CDR1 MNHNS, CDR2 SASEGT. The CDR3 contains 13 residues. With V trimmed by 8 bases and J by 4 bases, 6 bases remained unmatched. The CDR3 loop reads CASLGQGKYEQYF. DNA for the CDR3: TGTGCCAGCCTCGGACAGGGGAAGTACGAGCAGTACTTC.

This clonotype has only a few counts. This rearrangement joins TRBV12-3 or TRBV12-4 to TRBJ2-5, with 8 positions matching TRBD1. Germline trimming cut 4 bases from V and 14 bases from J; bases unmatched to any gene: 6. The CDR3 loop spans 11 amino acids. CDR3 sequence (DNA): TGTGCCAGCAGTTCCGGGACAGGCGAATACTTC. Translating gives CASSSGTGEYF.

This rearrangement joins TRBV14 to TRBJ2-1; 9 bases agree with TRBD2. CDR3 length: 16 amino acids. CDR1 and CDR2 from the germline V gene are SGHDN and FVKESK. V shed 4 bases and J 4 bases; nucleotides not matched to a gene: 8. CDR3: CASSLAGTSNYNEQFF. The DNA of the CDR3 is TGTGCCAGCAGCCTGGCCGGGACTAGCAATTACAATGAGCAGTTCTTC. Drawing the rest from reference TRBV14 and TRBJ2-1, the complete variable domain is EAGVTQFPSHSVIEKGQTVTLRCDPISGHDNLYWYRRVMGKEIKFLLHFVKESKQDESGMPNNRFLAERTGGTYSTLKVQPAELEDSGVYFCASSLAGTSNYNEQFFGPGTRLTVL.

Only a few counts were recorded for this clonotype. The chain recombines TRBV14 with TRBJ1-2; no definite D call. Germline V CDR1 and CDR2: SGHDN, FVKESK. CDR3 length equals 15 residues. V was pared by 0 bases and J by 3 bases, with 11 bases between. The CDR3 bases are TGTGCCAGCAGCCAAGATCCTGGGGATCACTATGGCTACACCTTC. This codes for CASSQDPGDHYGYTF.

J is TRBJ1-2 and V is TRBV7-4, with D hard to call. Germline V gives CDR1 SGHVT, CDR2 SQSDAQ. This CDR3 has 12 amino acids. Trimming cost V 6 bases and J 8 bases, with 13 bases left between them. This CDR3 is CASSTAWGGYTF. CDR3 bases: TGTGCCAGCAGTACAGCCTGGGGAGGCTACACCTTC.

Points on this clonotype: A much larger clone differs by one base, so this may be a read error. This chain joins TRBV29-1 and TRBJ1-1; D unclear. This CDR3 contains 11 residues. Trimming took off 5 bases at V and 5 bases at J, with 9 bases between the two ends. Germline lookup yields CDR1 SQVTM and CDR2 ANQGSEA. CDR3 amino acids: CSVSGVTEAFF. As DNA, the CDR3 is TGCAGCGTTAGTGGCGTAACTGAAGCTTTCTTT.

The table lists this clonotype with many counts. The chain combines TRBV28 with TRBJ1-1; the D gene is possibly TRBD1 (6 bases). The CDR3 runs 13 residues. Germline assignment: CDR1 MDHEN and CDR2 SYDVKM. V shed 3 bases and J shed 5 bases, with 10 bases lying between them. The CDR3 sequence is CASSFGGATEAFF. The CDR3 region has the DNA TGTGCCAGCAGTTTCGGGGGGGCGACTGAAGCTTTCTTT.